The clone carrying this T cell receptor beta chain was seen a few times. Its antigen is not identified. These data are taken from a study of human T cells and chemical hapten exposure. J was trimmed by 8 bases and V by 3 bases; bases with no gene match: 5. Germline V lookup: CDR1 MDHEN, CDR2 SYDVKM. This CDR3 is 13 amino acids long. The study, taken as a whole, reports: No change in TCRs above 1 in 1000 frequency was produced by DPC sensitization.

Via MiXCR, TCRdb re-called the RACE reads, giving one row per CDR3 protein. The table shows fewer than 300,000 distinct CDR3 sequences, with roughly 7.4% occurring only once. Time point denoted: pre-sensitization, week 0. Treatment here: therapeutic diphenylcyclopropenone sensitization with weekly scalp DPC. The material sequenced was whole blood, taken in connection with sensitization to the hapten diphenylcyclopropenone (DPC). The sequence derives from a man between 18 and 29 years old with alopecia areata. Some clones in this sample may be carry-over from other donors' samples. The V and J genes are TRBV28 and TRBJ1-1; 8 bases are shared with TRBD1. CDR3 region: CASSFPGQGEAFF. In DNA form, the CDR3 reads TGTGCCAGCAGTTTTCCTGGACAGGGCGAAGCTTTCTTT.